The rows below give T cell receptor beta chains drawn from one sample of a study of technical replicates of blood from a few donors. Using immunoSEQ multiplex PCR, the repertoire was profiled, and TCRdb retains in-frame clones only, with some absent. Altogether around 80,000 clones are present, 95% to 98% being singletons, with the ten largest covering over 0.13%. Sequencing input: T cells isolated from PBMCs. These receptors came from a human donor in good health. The CDR3 runs from the conserved cysteine through the conserved F or W. A D gene is named only where the DNA matches it firmly. Size is stated for part of the rows, as once, few or many counts, or as a class when the clone is expanded.

TRBV5-1	17	TRBJ2-3	TRBD2	NA	TGCGCCAGCAGCTTGGGGACTAGCGGCAGACAATGGGATACGCAGTATTTT	CASSLGTSGRQWDTQYF
TRBV5-6	13	TRBJ1-4	TRBD1	NA	TGTGCCAGCAGCTTCGGACAGGATGAAAAACTGTTTTTT	CASSFGQDEKLFF
TRBV2	13	TRBJ2-1	TRBD1	once	TGTGCCAGCATCCTGGACAGGACGGGTGAGCAGTTCTTC	CASILDRTGEQFF
TRBV9	13	TRBJ1-1	NA	NA	TGTGCCAGCGACCGGGGAGGGGGCACTGAAGCTTTCTTT	CASDRGGGTEAFF
TRBV7-8	13	TRBJ2-7	NA	NA	TGTGCCAGCAGCTCCGGACAGTCCTACGAGCAGTACTTC	CASSSGQSYEQYF
TRBV7-2	16	TRBJ2-3	TRBD1	NA	TGTGCCAGCAGCACTCCGACAGGGGGGGCTGCAGATACGCAGTATTTT	CASSTPTGGAADTQYF
TRBV7-9	17	TRBJ1-1	NA	once	TGTGCCAGCAGCCCGGAACCCTATGGAGGGAGAGATATTGAAGCTTTCTTT	CASSPEPYGGRDIEAFF
TRBV7-3	13	TRBJ1-6	NA	NA	TGTGCCAGCAGCTCCAGTCCATTCGCACCCCTCCACTTT	CASSSSPFAPLHF
TRBV29-1	14	TRBJ2-3	NA	NA	TGCAGCGTTGTTCGGGATTCTAGCACAGATACGCAGTATTTT	CSVVRDSSTDTQYF
TRBV7-8	15	TRBJ2-5	TRBD2	NA	TGTGCCAGCAGCGTTAGCGGGGGGATTGGAAAGGCCCAGTACTTC	CASSVSGGIGKAQYF
TRBV5-1	16	TRBJ1-3	NA	NA	TGCGCCAGCAGCCGGCGGGGAGACCGCTCTGGAAACACCATATATTTT	CASSRRGDRSGNTIYF
TRBV4-1	15	TRBJ1-5	NA	NA	TGCGCCAGCAGCTCTACAGGTCTTAGCAATCAGCCCCAGCATTTT	CASSSTGLSNQPQHF
TRBV4-1	15	TRBJ2-4	NA	NA	TGCGCCAGCAGCCAACCTGGGGGCGGCAAAAACATTCAGTACTTC	CASSQPGGGKNIQYF
TRBV6-5	11	TRBJ1-2	NA	NA	TGTGCCAGTAGTGGGGCGGTTGGCTACACCTTC	CASSGAVGYTF
TRBV28	14	TRBJ1-3	NA	once	TGTGCCAGCAGCCCTCCAGGGGCTGGAAACACCATATATTTT	CASSPPGAGNTIYF
TRBV2	14	TRBJ1-1	NA	once	TGTGCCAGCAGTGACCGGTTGCCGAACACTGAAGCTTTCTTT	CASSDRLPNTEAFF
TRBV6-5	15	TRBJ1-4	NA	NA	TGTGCCAGCAGTTACTCGGGGGGAACTAATGAAAAACTGTTTTTT	CASSYSGGTNEKLFF
TRBV5-8	16	TRBJ2-1	NA	NA	TGTGCCAGCAGCTTGGCTTGGGACAACCTTTACAATGAGCAGTTCTTC	CASSLAWDNLYNEQFF
TRBV2	14	TRBJ2-1	TRBD1	NA	TGTGCCAGCAGCGCTGAGACAGGGGTCAATGAGCAGTTCTTC	CASSAETGVNEQFF
TRBV13	11	TRBJ2-7	NA	NA	TGTGCCAGCAGCTTAGCGTCGGAGCAGTACTTC	CASSLASEQYF
TRBV11-2	13	TRBJ1-1	NA	NA	TGTGCCAGCAGCTTAGTCGAGCGCACTGAAGCTTTCTTT	CASSLVERTEAFF
TRBV27	13	TRBJ2-5	TRBD2	NA	TGTGCCACCCAGACCACGGGAGGGGAGACCCAGTACTTC	CATQTTGGETQYF
TRBV7-9	15	TRBJ2-2	TRBD1	NA	TGTGCCAGCAACCCCGGGACAGCGAACACCGGGGAGCTGTTTTTT	CASNPGTANTGELFF
TRBV30	14	TRBJ2-3	TRBD1	NA	TGTGCCTCCTCGACAGGGGGGTGGGCAGATACGCAGTATTTT	CASSTGGWADTQYF
TRBV6-5	15	TRBJ2-3	TRBD2	NA	TGTGCCAGCAGTAACGCGGGGGGATACACAGATACGCAGTATTTT	CASSNAGGYTDTQYF
TRBV2	12	TRBJ2-7	TRBD2	once	TGTGCCACGACTAGCGGGCCCTACGAGCAGTACTTC	CATTSGPYEQYF
TRBV2	14	TRBJ1-1	TRBD1	NA	TGTGCCAGCAGTAGGACAGGGCTGAACACTGAAGCTTTCTTT	CASSRTGLNTEAFF
TRBV7-9	17	TRBJ2-7	TRBD1	NA	TGTGCCAGCAGCCACAGACAGGGGGCGAGGAGCTCCTACGAGCAGTACTTC	CASSHRQGARSSYEQYF
TRBV7-3	13	TRBJ1-1	NA	NA	TGTGCCAGCAAAAACAGCATGAACACTGAAGCTTTCTTT	CASKNSMNTEAFF
TRBV30	12	TRBJ2-7	NA	NA	TGTGCCTGGAGTGTACGAGGTTACGAGCAGTACTTC	CAWSVRGYEQYF
TRBV7-9	15	TRBJ2-7	TRBD1	NA	TGTGCCAGCAGCTTAGAAGGGACAGCCCCCTACGAGCAGTACTTC	CASSLEGTAPYEQYF
TRBV6-4	13	TRBJ2-2	NA	NA	TGTGCCAGCAGGACGGAGTCCGCTGGGGAGCTGTTTTTT	CASRTESAGELFF
TRBV10-2	15	TRBJ2-1	TRBD2	NA	TGCGCCAGCAGTTCCGGGACTAGCGGCTACAATGAGCAGTTCTTC	CASSSGTSGYNEQFF
TRBV6-1	15	TRBJ1-2	NA	once	TGTGCCAGCAGTGAAGCGAATGGCAGGAACTATGGCTACACCTTC	CASSEANGRNYGYTF
TRBV2	14	TRBJ1-5	TRBD1	NA	TGTGCCAGCAGTGCCGGGGACAGGGGGGCCCCCCAGCATTTT	CASSAGDRGAPQHF
TRBV7-2	15	TRBJ2-3	TRBD2	NA	TGTGCCAGCAGATTCCTTGGACTAGGCTTAGATACGCAGTATTTT	CASRFLGLGLDTQYF
TRBV28	13	TRBJ1-5	NA	NA	TGTGCCAGCAGCTCCAGGCACAATCAGCCCCAGCATTTT	CASSSRHNQPQHF
TRBV30	13	TRBJ1-3	NA	NA	TGTGCCTGGAAGGCAGGAAACAGAAACACCATATATTTT	CAWKAGNRNTIYF
TRBV30	12	TRBJ1-2	NA	NA	TGTGCCTGGGCACAGGGCGCCGCTGGCTACACCTTC	CAWAQGAAGYTF
TRBV9	15	TRBJ2-2	TRBD1	NA	TGTGCCAGCAGCGCACCGGGACAGGGGACCGGGGAGCTGTTTTTT	CASSAPGQGTGELFF
TRBV10-1	13	TRBJ1-1	NA	NA	TGCGCCAGCAGTGAGAACTCTTACACTGAAGCTTTCTTT	CASSENSYTEAFF
TRBV29-1	16	TRBJ2-2	TRBD2	NA	TGCAGCGTTGCTATTCCGGGACTAGTTAATACCGGGGAGCTGTTTTTT	CSVAIPGLVNTGELFF
TRBV7-9	14	TRBJ1-1	NA	once	TGTGCCAGCAGCTTCGACAGGAGAAACACTGAAGCTTTCTTT	CASSFDRRNTEAFF
TRBV6-5	15	TRBJ2-3	TRBD2	NA	TGTGCCACATTAACCACTAGCGGGGCCACAGATACGCAGTATTTT	CATLTTSGATDTQYF
TRBV27	18	TRBJ1-4	TRBD1	NA	TGTGCCAGCAGTTGGACAGGGGGCTCGTTACTGATTAATGAAAAACTGTTTTTT	CASSWTGGSLLINEKLFF
TRBV5-6	14	TRBJ1-5	TRBD1	once	TGTGCCAGCAGCGTCCGGGACAGGGATCAGCCCCAGCATTTT	CASSVRDRDQPQHF
TRBV9	14	TRBJ2-1	TRBD1	NA	TGTGCCAGCAGCGCGGGGACAGGGGGGAATGAGCAGTTCTTC	CASSAGTGGNEQFF
TRBV30	14	TRBJ1-2	NA	NA	TGTGCCTGGAGTAGTGCAGGCAAGGCGTATGGCTACACCTTC	CAWSSAGKAYGYTF
TRBV5-1	15	TRBJ2-5	NA	NA	TGCGCCAGCAGCTTGGCCGGACACTTCCAAGAGACCCAGTACTTC	CASSLAGHFQETQYF
TRBV7-9	13	TRBJ2-7	NA	NA	TGTGCCAGCAACTGGGACTCCTCCTACGAGCAGTACTTC	CASNWDSSYEQYF